The present T cell receptor (beta chain) was sequenced within a study of blood T cell repertoires in COVID-19. Study summary: T cells, B-cell-depleted T cells, or PBMCs supplied cDNA or gDNA.

Germline CDR1 is MNHNY and CDR2 is SVGAGI (reference sequence). This CDR3 region has 11 residues. V gave up 0 bases and J gave up 11 bases, with 7 bases separating them. How the authors handled the data: Counts of nucleated cells, estimated from reference gene primer amplification, were obtained. Only in-frame clones appear in the TCRdb table, and some are missing; sequencing was by immunoSEQ multiplex PCR. The DNA was the basis for D and trimming; V, J and clone size are from that table. This table holds about 130,000 clones, roughly 80% found once. The sample comprised peripheral blood. The receptor comes from an elderly woman with acute or convalescent COVID-19. The V gene is TRBV6-6, the J gene TRBJ1-1; D is ambiguous. CDR3 in DNA: TGTGCCAGCAGTTACTCTTATGAGGCTTTCTTT. Amino acids: CASSYSYEAFF.